Listed here is a single TCR beta chain. Its specificity is not known. These data originate in a study of T cells after yellow fever vaccination. Study observations and caveats: Across the CD4 and CD8 compartments, a small share of clonotypes was present in both. Within FACS-sorted repertoires, abundant clonotypes contaminating from the bulk population could be present. Post-booster samples contained most primary-vaccination clones (approximately 95% CD4, roughly 88% CD8).

Template-switching 5'RACE yielded the TCR cDNA; a universal primer site and UMIs were added in the process. In TCRdb, the 5' RACE reads were re-called with MiXCR into one record per CDR3 protein. The sample carries approximately 450,000 distinct CDR3 sequences, under 20% recorded once. V was clipped by 5 bases and J by 10 bases; unmatched bases: 8. This CDR3 region has 13 residues. The chain combines TRBV12-3 or TRBV12-4 with TRBJ1-1; 9 bases agree with TRBD1. The sequencing used PBMCs, collected before the yellow fever booster vaccination. The origin of this receptor is a man younger than 35 who received the YFV17D yellow fever vaccine. The CDR3 loop reads CASSPGTGRRAFF. The CDR3 region has the DNA TGTGCCAGCAGTCCCGGGACAGGGCGGAGAGCTTTCTTT.